The 27 T cell receptor beta chains in this list originate from one sample, sequenced in a study of blood T cell repertoires in COVID-19. Profiling relied on immunoSEQ multiplex PCR, and the TCRdb table lists in-frame clones only, not all of them. The sample lists around 150,000 clones; 90% to 95% were seen once. Sequenced sample: peripheral blood. The receptors here all came from a woman in her 50s with acute or convalescent COVID-19.

The J gene is TRBJ2-2, the V gene TRBV3-1 (or the pseudogene TRBV3-2); possibly TRBD1 for D (5 bases). V was clipped by 2 bases and J by 0 bases, with 7 bases between them. Looked up from germline, CDR1 is LGHDT and CDR2 is YNNKEL (reference sequence). The CDR3 is 15 residues long. CDR3 DNA sequence: TGTGCCAGCAGCCAACAGGGTACGAACACCGGGGAGCTGTTTTTT. Protein: CASSQQGTNTGELFF.

This clone was found once. This sequence joins TRBV4-3 and TRBJ2-2, with no clear D. This CDR3 is 15 amino acids long. V was pared by 2 bases and J by 4 bases, with 11 bases between. Germline V gene sequence: CDR1 LGHNA, CDR2 YSLEER. The CDR3 reads CASSQNSIATGELFF. The DNA for the CDR3 is TGCGCCAGCAGCCAAAACTCTATAGCCACCGGGGAGCTGTTTTTT.

The genes are TRBV5-4 and TRBJ1-4; D unresolved. The V gene lost 0 bases and the J gene lost 8 bases, with 14 bases spanning the gap. CDR1 and CDR2 from the germline V gene are SGHNT and YYREEE (reference sequence). The CDR3 is 15 amino acids. The CDR3 nucleotides are TGTGCCAGCAGCTTGGCCGGGGAATTAGGGGAAAAACTGTTTTTT. The encoded protein is CASSLAGELGEKLFF.

The V and J genes are TRBV9 and TRBJ2-5, with 8 positions matching TRBD2. Germline CDR1 SGDLS, CDR2 YYNGEE. CDR3 size: 16 residues. The V and J ends lost 1 base and 5 bases, in that order; junction bases with no gene match: 10. The CDR3 loop reads CASSVSPAGEWETQYF. The CDR3 DNA is TGTGCCAGCAGCGTAAGTCCAGCGGGAGAATGGGAGACCCAGTACTTC.

The rearrangement uses TRBV27 and TRBJ1-2, with TRBD1 matching 12 bases. CDR1 MNHEY and CDR2 SMNVEV come from the germline V gene (reference sequence). With V trimmed by 5 bases and J by 6 bases, 10 bases remained unmatched. The CDR3 covers 16 residues. Here the CDR3 reads CASSASGTGGANGYTF. The CDR3 nucleotides read TGTGCCAGCAGTGCCTCCGGGACAGGGGGCGCGAATGGCTACACCTTC.

The chain joins TRBV24-1 to TRBJ2-5; the match to TRBD2 covers 9 bases. The CDR3 spans 16 residues. V shed 8 bases, J shed 1 base, and the junction held 10 bases outside the gene matches. Germline V lookup: CDR1 KGHDR, CDR2 SFDVKD. CDR3 sequence: CATTMMAGGPQETQYF. CDR3 nucleotide sequence: TGTGCCACCACTATGATGGCGGGGGGGCCCCAAGAGACCCAGTACTTC.

This rearrangement joins TRBV30 to TRBJ2-2; no definite D call. Germline CDR1 is GTSNPN and CDR2 is SVGIG (reference sequence). The CDR3 runs 12 residues. The ends were cut back, 0 bases at V and 12 bases at J, with 11 bases in the middle. The CDR3: CAWSVSLPQLFF. The CDR3 coding sequence is TGTGCCTGGAGTGTTTCCCTCCCTCAGCTGTTTTTT.

The chain carries TRBV19 and TRBJ1-1; 10 nucleotides match TRBD1. CDR3 length: 12 amino acids. V was pared by 5 bases and J by 11 bases, with 5 bases of the junction left unmatched. Germline assignment: CDR1 LNHDA and CDR2 SQIVND (reference sequence). The CDR3 bases are TGTGCCAGTAGTCTCGACAGGGGGCGGGCTTTCTTT. Amino acid sequence: CASSLDRGRAFF.

This clone was seen a handful of times. The J gene is TRBJ1-6, the V gene TRBV2; D unresolved. Trimming stripped 7 bases from V and 6 bases from J, with 10 bases between. The germline CDR1 and CDR2 sequences are SNHLY and FYNNEI. This CDR3 is built from 13 residues. CDR3 in amino acids: CASTPLINSPLHF. The CDR3 DNA is TGTGCCAGCACCCCACTCATTAATTCACCCCTCCACTTT.

The V gene is TRBV2, the J gene TRBJ1-3; D is uncertain. The ends were cut back, 7 bases at V and 0 bases at J, with 4 bases in the middle. The CDR3 runs 12 residues. CDR1 SNHLY and CDR2 FYNNEI come from the germline V gene. For the CDR3, the DNA is TGTGCCAGCATGAGCTCTGGAAACACCATATATTTT. This sequence encodes CASMSSGNTIYF.

The chain links TRBV5-1 to TRBJ2-2; the match to TRBD2 covers 9 bases. Germline V gene lookup returns CDR1 SGHRS and CDR2 YFSETQ. There are 15 residues in the CDR3. With V trimmed by 3 bases and J by 6 bases, 6 bases remained unmatched. Here the CDR3 reads CASSYGTSRAGELFF. In DNA form, the CDR3 reads TGCGCCAGCAGCTATGGGACTAGCAGGGCCGGGGAGCTGTTTTTT. Supplemented by reference TRBV5-1 and TRBJ2-2, the full variable domain reads KAGVTQTPRYLIKTRGQQVTLSCSPISGHRSVSWYQQTPGQGLQFLFEYFSETQRNKGNFPGRFSGRQFSNSRSEMNVSTLELGDSALYLCASSYGTSRAGELFFGEGSRLTVL.

The chain employs TRBV29-1 and TRBJ2-7; TRBD1 matches 8 bases. In germline, CDR1 is SQVTM, CDR2 ANQGSEA. Trimming removed 2 bases from V and 2 bases from J; junction bases left unmatched: 8. This CDR3 comprises 15 residues. The CDR3 region has the DNA TGCAGCGTTGAAAATGAGGACAGGGCTCCCTACGAGCAGTACTTC. Protein product: CSVENEDRAPYEQYF.

This chain links TRBV7-9 with TRBJ2-5; 8 bases line up with TRBD2. Per the germline V gene, CDR1 is SEHNR and CDR2 is FQNEAQ (reference sequence). The CDR3 has 15 amino acids. The V and J ends lost 5 bases and 4 bases, in that order; junction bases with no gene match: 9. The DNA of the CDR3 is TGTGCCAGCAGCCCCGGGGGGGCCGGCGCAGAGACCCAGTACTTC. Protein product: CASSPGGAGAETQYF.

The rearrangement joins TRBV10-2 to TRBJ2-3; TRBD1 matches at 7 bases. J was trimmed by 6 bases and V by 6 bases; bases with no gene match: 3. Germline lookup yields CDR1 WSHSY and CDR2 SAAADI. There are 12 residues in the CDR3. The CDR3 loop is CASSPTGDTQYF. In DNA form, the CDR3 reads TGCGCCAGCAGCCCGACAGGGGATACGCAGTATTTT.

The chain uses TRBV2 and TRBJ2-7; D not resolved. Germline CDR1 reads SNHLY; CDR2 reads FYNNEI. The CDR3 runs 12 residues. Trimming cost V 6 bases and J 3 bases, with 9 bases left between them. CDR3 DNA: TGTGCCAGCAGCCCCACCTACTACGAGCAGTACTTC. Translated, it gives CASSPTYYEQYF.

This clone was counted a single time. CDR3 in amino acids: CASSLDRGREKLFF. The CDR3 DNA sequence: TGTGCCAGCAGTCTGGACAGGGGGCGAGAAAAACTGTTTTTT. The gene calls are TRBV6-2 or TRBV6-3 and TRBJ1-4, with TRBD1 identical over 11 bases. The junction had 4 bases not matched to a gene; V was cut back by 5 bases and J by 8 bases. From germline, CDR1 is MNHEY and CDR2 SVGEGT. The CDR3 runs 14 residues.

The chain couples TRBV7-2 to TRBJ2-3, with 12 positions matching TRBD2. This CDR3 region has 17 residues. Germline lookup yields CDR1 SGHTA and CDR2 FQGNSA. V dropped 4 bases and J dropped 5; count of bases not matched to a gene: 10. CDR3 bases: TGTGCCAGCAGCTCCACCCAGGGACTAGCGGGCCGAGATACGCAGTATTTT. This codes for CASSSTQGLAGRDTQYF.

This clone was detected once. The genes are TRBV28 and TRBJ2-4; TRBD2 matches 10 bases. There are 18 residues in the CDR3. The germline V gene encodes CDR1 MDHEN and CDR2 SYDVKM. The ends lost 6 bases at V and 0 bases at J; junction bases unmatched: 11. The CDR3 bases are TGTGCCAGCAGGAGGCCGGGACTAGCGTTTGGAGCCAAAAACATTCAGTACTTC. It encodes CASRRPGLAFGAKNIQYF.

The V gene is TRBV3-1 (or the pseudogene TRBV3-2), the J gene TRBJ2-3, with TRBD2 as a possible D gene (6 bases). Trimming left V 1 base short and J 10 bases short, with 12 bases between. The V gene's germline CDR1 is LGHDT and CDR2 YNNKEL (reference sequence). The CDR3 extends over 13 amino acids. CDR3 loop: CASSQGGDQPQYF. The CDR3 nucleotides are TGTGCCAGCAGCCAAGGGGGGGATCAGCCGCAGTATTTT.

V usage is TRBV7-9 and J usage is TRBJ2-2, with TRBD1 matching over 7 bases. J lost 6 bases, V lost 6 bases, and 4 bases had no gene match. The V gene's germline CDR1 is SEHNR and CDR2 FQNEAQ (reference sequence). This CDR3 is 13 amino acids long. The CDR3 here is CASRRTGAGELFF. The CDR3 region has the DNA TGTGCCAGCAGGCGAACAGGGGCCGGGGAGCTGTTTTTT.

The chain is built from TRBV3-1 (or the pseudogene TRBV3-2) and TRBJ2-7, with D possibly TRBD2 on 5 matching bases. This CDR3 is 14 amino acids long. Germline CDR1 and CDR2: LGHDT and YNNKEL (reference sequence). The V end lost 7 bases, the J end lost 1 base, and 14 bases lay between the germline ends. CDR3 DNA: TGTGCCAGCACCCCCGGGGTAGGGTCCTACGAGCAGTACTTC. This codes for CASTPGVGSYEQYF.

Here the CDR3 DNA reads TGTGCCAGTAGTATAGCGGCACCGGGACTAGCGGCAATTAATGAGCAGTTCTTC. This gives the protein CASSIAAPGLAAINEQFF. J is TRBJ2-1 and V is TRBV19; 11 bases fit TRBD2. V lost 1 base to trimming and J lost 7 bases; unmatched junction nucleotides: 12. The CDR3 loop spans 18 amino acids. Germline V lookup: CDR1 LNHDA, CDR2 SQIVND (reference sequence).

The chain carries TRBV5-4 and TRBJ2-2; the D is unclear. CDR1 SGHNT and CDR2 YYREEE come from the germline V gene (reference sequence). Trimming took 4 bases from V and 2 from J, leaving 15 bases between them. The CDR3 spans 16 residues. The CDR3 is CASSVSLMTNTGELFF. The CDR3 region has the DNA TGTGCCAGCAGCGTTTCCCTCATGACAAACACCGGGGAGCTGTTTTTT.

The genes are TRBV19 and TRBJ1-1; D unresolved. Trimming left V 6 bases short and J 0 bases short, with 11 bases between. The CDR3 is made up of 14 amino acids. Germline assignment: CDR1 LNHDA and CDR2 SQIVND (reference sequence). The CDR3 protein is CASRSTRMNTEAFF. As DNA, the CDR3 is TGTGCCAGTAGATCAACCAGAATGAACACTGAAGCTTTCTTT.

The rearrangement joins TRBV7-9 to TRBJ2-2, with D unresolved. The germline V and J ends were trimmed by 6 bases and 6 bases, with 8 bases remaining between them. This CDR3 has 12 residues. Germline V CDR1 and CDR2: SEHNR, FQNEAQ (reference sequence). CDR3 coding DNA: TGTGCCAGCAGGCTATCGTCCGGGGAGCTGTTTTTT. It specifies CASRLSSGELFF. Full variable domain (outside the CDR3, taken from reference TRBV7-9 and TRBJ2-2): DTGVSQNPRHKITKRGQNVTFRCDPISEHNRLYWYRQTLGQGPEFLTYFQNEAQLEKSRLLSDRFSAERPKGSFSTLEIQRTEQGDSAMYLCASRLSSGELFFGEGSRLTVL.

V gene TRBV9 combines with J gene TRBJ2-2; a possible D gene is TRBD1 (6 bases). Looked up from germline, CDR1 is SGDLS and CDR2 is YYNGEE. Trimming left V 3 bases short and J 5 bases short, with 14 bases between. There are 15 residues in the CDR3. The CDR3 DNA sequence: TGTGCCAGCAGCGGCAGGGGTTTAGGGACCGGGGAGCTGTTTTTT. It specifies CASSGRGLGTGELFF.

This clone was counted only a few times. The V gene is TRBV10-2, the J gene TRBJ1-4; 7 bases agree with TRBD1. The length of the CDR3 is 15 residues. Germline lookup yields CDR1 WSHSY and CDR2 SAAADI. The junction had 9 bases not matched to a gene; V was cut back by 3 bases and J by 8 bases. The CDR3 nucleotides read TGCGCCAGCAGTGACGGTAGGGGGCAGAACGAAAAACTGTTTTTT. Translated, it gives CASSDGRGQNEKLFF.